The rows below give T cell receptor beta chains drawn from one sample of a study of CD8 T cells in Susac syndrome. TCRdb reprocessed the immunoSEQ multiplex PCR reads with MiXCR, giving one entry per CDR3 protein. This sample carries approximately 300,000 distinct CDR3 sequences, approximately 85% of them seen once, and the ten largest clones take 0.2% to 0.25%. The specimen was CD8+ T cells from PBMCs. The receptors stem from a human donor with multiple sclerosis. The CDR3 runs from the conserved cysteine through the conserved F or W. A D gene is named only where the DNA matches it firmly. For some rows the clone size is stated as once, few or many, or as a class when expanded; others skip it.

>-|TRBV20-1|TRBJ1-2|-
TGCAGTGCCGAGGACAGTAACTATGGCTACACCTTC
CSAEDSNYGYTF
>-|TRBV20-1|TRBJ1-2|-
TGCAGTAGAGATCGGTATGGCTACACCTTC
CSRDRYGYTF
>-|TRBV7-9|TRBJ2-7|TRBD2
TGTGCCAGCAGCTTTCAAACTAGCGGGGGATACGAGCAGTACTTC
CASSFQTSGGYEQYF
>-|TRBV3-1|TRBJ2-1|-
TGTGCCAGCAGCCAAGAGGGTGTGTGGCCGTCGAGCTCCTACAATGAGCAGTTCTTC
CASSQEGVWPSSSYNEQFF
>-|TRBV20-1|TRBJ1-5|-
TGCAGTGCTAGACGGCAGGTCAATCAGCCCCAGCATTTT
CSARRQVNQPQHF
>-|TRBV5-5|TRBJ1-1|-
TGTGCCAGCAGCCTTTACGAGGTGGGTCTTATGAACACTGAAGCTTTCTTT
CASSLYEVGLMNTEAFF
>-|TRBV10-3|TRBJ1-4|-
TGTGCCATCAGTGAGAACGGGGCGCGTGAAAAACTGTTTTTT
CAISENGAREKLFF
>-|TRBV6-2/TRBV6-3|TRBJ2-4|-
TGTGCCAGCAGGGATCCCTCCGGGCAAAGCATTCAGTACTTC
CASRDPSGQSIQYF
>-|TRBV2|TRBJ2-7|-
TGTGCCAGCAGTGAAGTGGGGCAGGGCTCCTACGAGCAGTACTTC
CASSEVGQGSYEQYF
>-|TRBV14|TRBJ2-7|TRBD1
TGTGCCAGCTCTGGAGGGACAGGGTTCAACGAGCAGTACTTC
CASSGGTGFNEQYF
>-|TRBV7-2|TRBJ2-7|-
TGTGCCAGCAGCTTAGGTTACTTACGGGAGAAGCAGTACTTC
CASSLGYLREKQYF
>once|TRBV28|TRBJ2-4|-
TGTGCCAGCAGTCCCACGTGGGATCGTCAGTACTTC
CASSPTWDRQYF
>-|TRBV11-2|TRBJ1-2|-
TGTGCCAGCAGCGGCCTTGGAGGCGGCTACACCTTC
CASSGLGGGYTF
>-|TRBV28|TRBJ2-7|TRBD1
TGTGCCAGCAGTTTCTCCGACCCGCCGGGACAGGAGTTCTCCTACGAGCAGTACTTC
CASSFSDPPGQEFSYEQYF
>-|TRBV13|TRBJ2-1|TRBD2
TGTGCCAGCAGCTTATCCACTAGCGGTACGTACAATGAGCAGTTCTTC
CASSLSTSGTYNEQFF
>-|TRBV4-3|TRBJ2-1|-
TGCGCCAGCAGCCAAGATCTTAGCGGCTACAATGAGCAGTTCTTC
CASSQDLSGYNEQFF
>-|TRBV6-2/TRBV6-3|TRBJ1-5|-
TGTGCCAGCAGTTACAACACCTCATGGCTTACAGTGAGCAATCAGCCCCAGCATTTT
CASSYNTSWLTVSNQPQHF
>-|TRBV29-1|TRBJ2-3|TRBD2
TGCAGCGGCCTAGCGGTTACTTCCACAGATACGCAGTATTTT
CSGLAVTSTDTQYF
>once|TRBV29-1|TRBJ2-1|TRBD2
TGCAGCGTTGAAGACCTAGCGGGAGTAGTCAATGAGCAGTTCTTC
CSVEDLAGVVNEQFF
>-|TRBV24-1|TRBJ1-2|-
TGTGCCACCAGTGGAACGGCTAACTATGGCTACACCTTC
CATSGTANYGYTF
>-|TRBV4-1|TRBJ2-1|TRBD2
TGCGCCAGCAGCCCACGGGGAGCGGGAGGGAGAATCGATGAGCAGTTCTTC
CASSPRGAGGRIDEQFF
>-|TRBV27|TRBJ2-7|TRBD1
TGTGCCAGCGGACGGGACAGAACCTACGAGCAGTACTTC
CASGRDRTYEQYF
>-|TRBV12-3/TRBV12-4|TRBJ2-5|TRBD1
TGTGCCAGCAGTTCGTGGGGGACAGGGCAAGAGACCCAGTACTTC
CASSSWGTGQETQYF
>-|TRBV11-2|TRBJ2-7|-
TGTGCCAGCAGCTACGCGGGGACCTACGAGCAGTACTTC
CASSYAGTYEQYF
>-|TRBV7-2|TRBJ2-1|TRBD1
TGTGCCAGCAGCTCTTCCGGGACAGGGATTTACAATGAGCAGTTCTTC
CASSSSGTGIYNEQFF
>-|TRBV18|TRBJ2-5|TRBD1
TGTGCCAGCTCAAAACCGTGGACAGGGGGCGTTGAGACCCAGTACTTC
CASSKPWTGGVETQYF
>-|TRBV27|TRBJ2-1|TRBD2
TGTGCCAGCAGTTTCCTACCGGGACTAAAACCCAATGAGCAGTTCTTC
CASSFLPGLKPNEQFF
>-|TRBV7-7|TRBJ2-2|-
TGTGCCAGCAGCTTCCTGCTGAACACCGGGGAGCTGTTTTTT
CASSFLLNTGELFF
>-|TRBV7-8|TRBJ2-7|-
TGTGCCAGCAGCTTAGAATCGGACAGCTCCTACGAGCAGTACTTC
CASSLESDSSYEQYF
>-|TRBV15|TRBJ2-7|-
TGTGCCACCAGCAGAGATAACGTCCAGGACTACGAGCAGTACTTC
CATSRDNVQDYEQYF
>-|TRBV5-1|TRBJ2-7|TRBD1
TGCGCCAGCAGCTTGGAGGGGACAGGGGACTACGAGCAGTACTTC
CASSLEGTGDYEQYF
>-|TRBV20-1|TRBJ2-7|TRBD2
TGCAGTGCTAGAGATCTGGCTTGGGCTAGCGGCCCGAGCTCCTACGAGCAGTACTTC
CSARDLAWASGPSSYEQYF
>-|TRBV4-3|TRBJ2-7|TRBD2
TGCGCCAGCAGCCAAGATCGGGCTAGCGGAAACTACGAGCAGTACTTC
CASSQDRASGNYEQYF
>once|TRBV19|TRBJ2-7|TRBD2
TGTGCCAGTAGTATCGGGGGGATCGAGCAGTACTTC
CASSIGGIEQYF
>-|TRBV2|TRBJ2-6|-
TGTGCCAGCAGTGCAGGGGTTGGGGCCAACGTCCTGACTTTC
CASSAGVGANVLTF
>many|TRBV7-9|TRBJ2-2|-
TGTGCCAGCAGCTTATGGGGCTCGTGGTTGTACCCCGGGGAGCTGTTTTTT
CASSLWGSWLYPGELFF
>-|TRBV6-2/TRBV6-3|TRBJ2-3|-
TGTGCCAGCAGTTACCTACGGGGATCACAAGATACGCAGTATTTT
CASSYLRGSQDTQYF
>-|TRBV11-2|TRBJ2-7|TRBD2
TGTGCCAGCAGCAACCGACTAGCGTCCTACGAGCAGTACTTC
CASSNRLASYEQYF
>-|TRBV12-3/TRBV12-4|TRBJ2-7|TRBD1
TGTGCCAGCAGTAGCTGGGGACAGGGGTTCGACGAGCAGTACTTC
CASSSWGQGFDEQYF
>-|TRBV10-3|TRBJ2-1|TRBD2
TGTGCCATCGACGGCACTAGCGGGAGTCGAGGGCAGTTCTTC
CAIDGTSGSRGQFF
>-|TRBV27|TRBJ2-7|-
TGTGCCAGCAGTCGGGGAGGAGAGTTCTACGAGCAGTACTTC
CASSRGGEFYEQYF